Reported below is one TCR beta chain. This entry belongs to a study of blood T cell repertoires in COVID-19. This CDR3 contains 19 residues. From germline, CDR1 is LGHNA and CDR2 YNFKEQ. The J segment lost 0 bases and the V segment lost 3 bases, leaving 12 bases of the junction unmatched. In the source study's methods: Estimation of nucleated cell counts relied on the amplification of reference gene primers. Profiling relied on immunoSEQ multiplex PCR, and the TCRdb table lists in-frame clones only, not all of them. V and J calls and clone size are those listed in that table; D and trimming were worked out from the DNA. The repertoire includes around 260,000 clones, approximately 93% of them detected once, and approximately 2.1% sits in the top ten. One Seattle source followed patients from active infection through their disease course.

V and J are TRBV4-2 and TRBJ1-4, with 8 bases matching TRBD1. Sequenced sample: peripheral blood. The sequence was obtained from a woman aged 30 to 39 with COVID-19, enrolled during active disease. CDR3 in DNA: TGTGCCAGCAGCCAGGACCCCGGGACAGGATCTGCAACTAATGAAAAACTGTTTTTT. Its translation is CASSQDPGTGSATNEKLFF.